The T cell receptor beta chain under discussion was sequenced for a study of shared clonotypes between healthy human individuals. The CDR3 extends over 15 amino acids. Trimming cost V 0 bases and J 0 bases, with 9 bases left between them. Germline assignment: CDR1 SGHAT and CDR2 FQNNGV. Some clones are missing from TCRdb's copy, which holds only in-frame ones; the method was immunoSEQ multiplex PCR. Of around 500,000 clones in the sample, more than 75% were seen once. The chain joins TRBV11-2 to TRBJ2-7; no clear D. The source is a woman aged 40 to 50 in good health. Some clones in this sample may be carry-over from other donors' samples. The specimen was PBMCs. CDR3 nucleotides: TGTGCCAGCAGCTTAGAAGTGCCGAGCTCCTACGAGCAGTACTTC. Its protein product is CASSLEVPSSYEQYF.